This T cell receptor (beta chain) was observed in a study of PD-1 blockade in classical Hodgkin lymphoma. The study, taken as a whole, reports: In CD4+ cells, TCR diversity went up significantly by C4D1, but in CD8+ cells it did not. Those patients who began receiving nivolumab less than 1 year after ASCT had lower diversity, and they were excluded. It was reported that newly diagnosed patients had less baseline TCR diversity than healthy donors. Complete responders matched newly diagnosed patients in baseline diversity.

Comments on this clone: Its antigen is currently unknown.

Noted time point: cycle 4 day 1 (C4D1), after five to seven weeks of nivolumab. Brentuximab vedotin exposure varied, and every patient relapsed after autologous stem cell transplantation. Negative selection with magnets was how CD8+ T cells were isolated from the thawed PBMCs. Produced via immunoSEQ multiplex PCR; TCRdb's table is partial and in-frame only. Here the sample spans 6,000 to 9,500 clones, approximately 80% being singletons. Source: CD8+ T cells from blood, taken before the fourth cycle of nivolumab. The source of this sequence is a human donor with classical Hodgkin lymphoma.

The CDR3 DNA is TGTGCCAGCAGCGCGGGACAGGAGTACAATGAGCAGTTCTTC. It codes for CASSAGQEYNEQFF. V and J are TRBV13 and TRBJ2-1, with 8 bases lining up with TRBD1. Germline V gene sequence: CDR1 PRHDT, CDR2 FYEKMQ (reference sequence). The CDR3 length is 14 residues. The junction had 4 bases not matched to a gene; V was cut back by 5 bases and J by 4 bases.